A single sample is the source of the 11 T cell receptor beta chains below, sequenced in a study of molecular identifiers for immune sequencing clone quantification. MiXCR, applied by TCRdb to the PCR reads, yields one record per CDR3 protein. The sample has some 590,000 distinct CDR3 sequences, about 25% seen once. The sample taken for sequencing was naive CD8+ T cells from blood, with Jurkat cell RNA spiked in. The subset denotes: FACS-sorted CD8+CD4-CCR7+CD45RA+ naive T cells. All receptors come from a human donor in good health. Some libraries in this study had Jurkat cell RNA spiked in.

In this sample, this clonotype turned up many times. The CDR3 DNA is TGTGCCAGCAGTTATCAGGGACCCTACGAGCAGTACTTC. This encodes CASSYQGPYEQYF. The chain joins TRBV6-2 or TRBV6-3 to TRBJ2-7; D is tentatively TRBD1 or TRBD2 (5 bases each). Germline CDR1 and CDR2: MNHEY and SVGEGT. There are 13 residues in the CDR3. Trimming pared 3 bases from V and 2 bases from J, leaving 8 bases between.

This clonotype was seen at least ten times. The V and J genes are TRBV7-2 and TRBJ2-1, with D possibly called TRBD1 or TRBD2 (5 bases each). This CDR3 region has 13 residues. Germline V gives CDR1 SGHTA, CDR2 FQGNSA. V was shortened by 7 bases and J by 2 bases, with 9 bases between the two germline ends. This chain's CDR3 is CASTRDAYNEQFF. In DNA form, the CDR3 reads TGTGCCAGCACCCGGGACGCCTACAATGAGCAGTTCTTC.

This clonotype has more than one count but fewer than ten. J is TRBJ2-3 and V is TRBV4-3; D perhaps matches TRBD1 (7 bases). Trimming took 0 bases from V and 2 from J, leaving 15 bases between them. This CDR3 comprises 17 residues. From germline, CDR1 is LGHNA and CDR2 YSLEER. This chain's CDR3 is CASSQDWGDSDTDTQYF. The CDR3 DNA reads TGCGCCAGCAGCCAAGATTGGGGGGACAGCGACACAGATACGCAGTATTTT.

The CDR3 region has the DNA TGTGCCAGCAGTGAAGGGACTAGCGGGATCTACGAGCAGTACTTC. It codes for CASSEGTSGIYEQYF. The chain uses TRBV2 and TRBJ2-7, with 12 bases fitting TRBD2. The CDR3 sequence is 15 residues long. Germline V gene data show CDR1 as SNHLY and CDR2 as FYNNEI. The ends lost 1 base at V and 3 bases at J; junction bases unmatched: 1. Variable domain in full (rest from reference TRBV2 and TRBJ2-7): EPEVTQTPSHQVTQMGQEVILRCVPISNHLYFYWYRQILGQKVEFLVSFYNNEISEKSEIFDDQFSVERPDGSNFTLKIRSTKLEDSAMYFCASSEGTSGIYEQYFGPGTRLTVT.

This chain joins TRBV27 and TRBJ2-3, with 16 bases fitting TRBD2. The CDR3 spans 20 residues. V lost 4 bases and J lost 2; bases outside the gene matches: 12. Looked up from germline, CDR1 is MNHEY and CDR2 is SMNVEV (reference sequence). The CDR3 sequence is CASSSTSGTSGGGLTDTQYF. Here the CDR3 DNA reads TGTGCCAGCAGTTCTACCTCCGGGACTAGCGGGGGGGGCCTCACAGATACGCAGTATTTT.

Many counts were recorded for this clonotype. The CDR3 region is CASGLEQGGEAFF. The CDR3 DNA is TGTGCTAGTGGCCTAGAACAGGGTGGTGAAGCTTTCTTT. The chain combines TRBV12-5 with TRBJ1-1; D might be TRBD1 (6 bases). Germline V CDR1 and CDR2: LGHNT, FRNRAP. The length of the CDR3 is 13 residues. V was trimmed by 6 bases and J by 7 bases, leaving 15 bases between them.

The chain carries TRBV12-3 or TRBV12-4 and TRBJ2-7; D perhaps matches TRBD2 (6 bases). V was clipped by 5 bases and J by 3 bases, with 11 bases between them. The CDR3 totals 13 residues. CDR3 in amino acids: CASSGGFIYEQYF. The DNA for the CDR3 is TGTGCCAGCAGTGGGGGGTTTATCTACGAGCAGTACTTC.

The chain is built from TRBV19 and TRBJ1-5; D perhaps matches TRBD1 (6 bases). V lost 2 bases and J lost 4, with 12 bases in between. Germline assignment: CDR1 LNHDA and CDR2 SQIVND (reference sequence). The CDR3 length is 15 residues. CDR3 protein: CASSISGAQNQPQHF. The CDR3 DNA reads TGTGCCAGTAGTATATCAGGGGCTCAAAATCAGCCCCAGCATTTT.

This clonotype was detected only a few times. V is TRBV5-8 and J is TRBJ1-1; D is uncertain. The germline CDR1 and CDR2 sequences are SGHTS and YDEGEE. The CDR3 runs 14 residues. The V and J ends lost 0 bases and 4 bases respectively, with 10 bases between them. In DNA, the CDR3 is TGTGCCAGCAGCTTGGTGGGAGGGATCACTGAAGCTTTCTTT. This gives the protein CASSLVGGITEAFF.

This clonotype was observed a handful of times. This chain uses TRBV27 with TRBJ2-5; perhaps D is TRBD1 or TRBD2 (5 bases each). Trimming took off 4 bases at V and 2 bases at J, with 14 bases between the two ends. The germline V gene has CDR1 MNHEY and CDR2 SMNVEV (reference sequence). This CDR3 region has 15 residues. The CDR3 DNA is TGTGCCAGCAGTTCTGGGGCTAGCAGGCAAGAGACCCAGTACTTC. Translating gives CASSSGASRQETQYF.

This clonotype was counted between two and nine times. The genes are TRBV25-1 and TRBJ2-6, with D uncertain. Germline assignment: CDR1 MGHDK and CDR2 SYGVNS. Between the trimmed V and J ends, which lost 1 base and 0 bases, there was a span of 13 bases. This CDR3 comprises 18 residues. Here the CDR3 reads CASSESRDFGSGANVLTF. The CDR3 DNA sequence: TGTGCCAGCAGTGAATCTAGGGATTTCGGCTCTGGGGCCAACGTCCTGACTTTC.